This T cell receptor (beta chain) was obtained from a study of blood T cell repertoires in COVID-19. The CDR3 loop spans 16 amino acids. The V end was cut by 0 bases, the J end by 2 bases, with 8 bases between. Germline assignment: CDR1 LNHDA and CDR2 SQIVND (reference sequence). TCRdb's table, derived via immunoSEQ multiplex PCR, lists solely in-frame clones and lacks some. The repertoire holds roughly 330,000 clones, with roughly 87% as singletons. The chain couples TRBV19 to TRBJ2-6; possibly TRBD1 for D (5 bases). The sample was peripheral blood. The clonotype originates from a young man with COVID-19, enrolled during active disease. The CDR3, as DNA: TGTGCCAGTAGTATAGACCAGGGTACTGGGGCCAACGTCCTGACTTTC. Its translation is CASSIDQGTGANVLTF.